This entry features one TCR beta chain sequence. This clonotype came up a few times. Its antigen target is currently unknown. No much larger clonotype is one base removed from it; base qualities were not supplied. The record originates from a study of T cells in Graves' hyperthyroidism and ophthalmopathy (dated by TCRdb to between 2018 and 2021). Describing the broader study: Peripheral blood was sampled at the time of initial diagnosis, prior to any treatment. Prospective prediction of ophthalmopathy was tested in an independent validation cohort consisting of about 20 hyperthyroidism patients and more than 15 patients who later progressed to ophthalmopathy. For training and testing, the 100 or so patients in the discovery cohort were randomly divided in a 7:3 ratio. The paper describes TCR Vbeta CDR3 sequencing of around 140 peripheral blood samples, made up of about 40 ophthalmopathy patients, some 76 hyperthyroidism patients and roughly 17 progressor patients. The study also compared thyroid tissue and blood T-cell repertoires from a handful of Graves' hyperthyroidism patients. After sampling, hyperthyroidism patients received methimazole starting at 30 mg daily, and ophthalmopathy patients received high-dose intravenous methylprednisolone. A discovery cohort of roughly 100 patients, about 44 with Graves' ophthalmopathy and 55 to 65 with stable Graves' hyperthyroidism, was used to find distinguishing TCR V-J signatures.

Trimmed from V: 2 bases; trimmed from J: 9 bases; junction bases lacking a gene match: 29. CDR1 DFQATT and CDR2 SNEGSKA were looked up in the germline V gene (reference sequence). Including the terminal cysteine and phenylalanine, the CDR3 comprises 21 residues. The only DNA kept is the CDR3, 63 bases in frame from the first base. Amplification of TCR beta CDR3 regions was carried out from RNA transcripts. A first-round RT-PCR of the TCR CDR3 used the HTBI primer set with the Qiagen OneStep RT-PCR kit. A second multiplex PCR round built the libraries, followed by size selection and purification. Libraries were sequenced paired-end with 100 bp reads on an Illumina HiSeq2000. Under the source paper's analysis protocol: SOAPnuke was used to process the raw data, throwing out any read that contained adapters or uncalled bases, had a mean Phred below 15, or lacked an exact constant-primer or identifier match. High-quality paired reads were merged using COPE v1.2.5, and each unique nucleotide sequence was defined as a clonotype. Clonotypes were aligned to IMGT TRBV, TRBD and TRBJ reference segments using MiTCR v1.1. The analysis included only V-J combinations with a frequency above 0.0001, which together covered more than 99% of the repertoires. The TCS score was defined as the ratio of F50 (clonal expansion) to E x V (chaos), calculated using BLOSUM62-based TCRdist between CDR3 peptides within each V-J. Welch's t-statistics and random forest reduced around 520 V-J features to roughly 13, which were used in a naive Bayes classifier (R e1071). TCRdb reprocessing: public reads trimmed at Q25 with fastp, clones called with MiXCR, in-frame beta chains kept. Each CDR3 protein appears once, grouped with its most common genes and DNA. These V and J calls are TCRdb output, not the study's own analysis. The sample records hundreds of thousands of distinct CDR3 sequences, less than 25% of which are singletons. The ten largest account for roughly a third of the sample.

Moderately to severely active disease, a Clinical Activity Score of at least 3, a NOSPECS grade of at least 4, and a duration under 3 months were present in ophthalmopathy patients. Any patient with an uncontrolled infection, another autoimmune disease, pregnancy or lactation was excluded. Diagnoses were established on the basis of clinical symptoms, serum thyroxine and TRAb, thyroid ultrasound, and orbital computed tomography. Ficoll-Paque density gradient centrifugation was used to isolate PBMCs from 9.5 to 10 ml of fresh peripheral blood. Trizol reagent was used to extract total RNA, and RNA quality was then checked on an Agilent 2100 Bioanalyzer. The full study reports these points: Ophthalmopathy was separated from stable hyperthyroidism by a 13 V-J signature model, with roughly 88% sensitivity and roughly 81% specificity obtained in cross-validation and 80%/75% obtained in testing. During validation, the model predicted progression to ophthalmopathy a median of approximately 6 months ahead of onset, with around 65% sensitivity and 72.22% specificity. Blood samples also contained most of the expanded thyroid clonotypes (frequency above 0.001), which suggests that blood repertoires may reflect thyroid immune responses. Sample size was not statistically predetermined, and blinding of investigators to group allocation was not performed.

This TCR derives from a man aged 25-45 years with Graves' ophthalmopathy. The material sequenced was blood. The chain uses TRBV20-1 and TRBJ2-1, and 9 bases in between align with TRBD2. The encoded CDR3 is CSARYFNGENPREGLLGEQFF. The DNA reads as follows: TGCAGTGCTAGATACTTTAACGGGGAGAACCCGCGGGAGGGCCTACTCGGTGAGCAGTTCTTC.